This T cell receptor beta chain originates from a study of shared clonotypes between healthy human individuals. About the study: Per-donor plates numbered three CD4 naive, three CD4 memory, two CD8 naive and one CD8 memory.

A word on this clone: Its antigen is unidentified.

Terminally differentiated effector memory CD45RA+ cells were excluded from the naive CD8 cells, which were CD45RO-negative and positively selected for CCR7. General study findings and limits: Specimens sampled were limited to blood, with tissue repertoires likely differing.

TCRdb keeps only in-frame clones here, not all; method: immunoSEQ multiplex PCR. The sample has 2 million or so clones, approximately 94% seen once. The source is a man younger than 35 in good health. The sequenced sample consisted of naive CD8+ T cells sorted from blood.

The CDR3 DNA reads as TGTGCCAGCAGCTTGCTTGGGTCAGCTGGAAACACCATATATTTT. Its translation: CASSLLGSAGNTIYF. The V gene is TRBV7-8, the J gene TRBJ1-3; no reliable D call. Germline CDR1 reads SGHVS; CDR2 reads FQNEAQ. The CDR3 consists of 15 residues. Between the trimmed V and J ends, which lost 3 bases and 2 bases, there was a span of 11 bases.